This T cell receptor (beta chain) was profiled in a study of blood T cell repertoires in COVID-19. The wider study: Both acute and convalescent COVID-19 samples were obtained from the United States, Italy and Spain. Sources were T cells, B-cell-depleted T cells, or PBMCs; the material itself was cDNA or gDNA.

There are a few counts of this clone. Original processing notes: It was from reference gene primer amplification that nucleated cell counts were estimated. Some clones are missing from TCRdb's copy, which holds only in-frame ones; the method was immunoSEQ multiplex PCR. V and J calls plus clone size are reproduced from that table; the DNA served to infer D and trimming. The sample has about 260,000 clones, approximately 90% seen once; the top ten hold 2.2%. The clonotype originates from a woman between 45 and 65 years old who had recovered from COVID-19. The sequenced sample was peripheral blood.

In nucleotides, the CDR3 is TGTGCCAGCGCCCGGGACCTCAGGGGGGAGCAGTTCTTC. It codes for CASARDLRGEQFF. V is TRBV9 and J is TRBJ2-1; 7 bases are a match to TRBD1. V gave up 7 bases and J gave up 10 bases; unmatched junction bases: 11. This CDR3 spans 13 amino acids. From germline, CDR1 is SGDLS and CDR2 YYNGEE.